These T cell receptor beta chains were read from a single sample in a study of cytomegalovirus exposure and HLA in healthy donors. Data came from immunoSEQ multiplex PCR; TCRdb stores just in-frame clones and leaves some out. The sample consists of roughly 120,000 clones, around three quarters of them appearing once. What was sequenced was PBMCs. These receptors originate from a man aged 18 to 29 in good health and CMV-seropositive. CDR3s include the opening cysteine and the closing phenylalanine or tryptophan. D genes are given only for firm matches.

J gene | D gene | V gene | CDR3 protein | CDR3 DNA
TRBJ2-5 | . | TRBV29-1 | CSGYNPETQYF | TGCAGCGGTTACAATCCAGAGACCCAGTACTTC
TRBJ1-1 | . | TRBV4-1 | CASSQHRVSKTEAFF | TGCGCCAGCAGCCAGCACAGGGTATCAAAAACTGAAGCTTTCTTT
TRBJ1-5 | . | TRBV19 | CASSSLGQGNQPQHF | TGTGCCAGTAGTTCTCTTGGGCAGGGGAATCAGCCCCAGCATTTT
TRBJ1-3 | . | TRBV18 | CASSRSGEAGNTIYF | TGTGCCAGCTCACGTTCCGGGGAGGCCGGAAACACCATATATTTT
TRBJ2-7 | TRBD1 | TRBV28 | CASSSRDRGKQYF | TGTGCCAGCAGTAGTCGGGACAGGGGAAAGCAGTACTTC
TRBJ1-4 | . | TRBV11-2 | CASSLRGSVATNEKLFF | TGTGCCAGCAGCCTCCGGGGGTCCGTTGCAACTAATGAAAAACTGTTTTTT
TRBJ1-1 | . | TRBV6-1 | CASTGGWTEAFF | TGTGCCAGCACGGGTGGATGGACTGAAGCTTTCTTT
TRBJ2-1 | . | TRBV7-6 | CASSLVGSDEQFF | TGTGCCAGCAGCCTCGTCGGTAGCGATGAGCAGTTCTTC
TRBJ2-5 | . | TRBV30 | CASRTSIQETQYF | TGTGCCTCTCGAACTAGCATTCAGGAGACCCAGTACTTC
TRBJ2-5 | . | TRBV29-1 | CSVVLSVPETQYF | TGCAGCGTTGTGCTGTCAGTCCCAGAGACCCAGTACTTC